One sample yielded the 2 T cell receptor beta chains listed below, sequenced in a study of shared T cell receptors in the human thymus (dated by TCRdb to the early 2020s). Library preparation was by the immunoSEQ multiplex PCR assay. This is the immuneACCESS table as TCRdb keeps it, with only in-frame sequences that have V and J called. A part of the clones is gone; compared with another copy, unresolved V genes explain less than half, and the rest is unexplained. This sample is represented by 720,000 or so clones; roughly 85% of them were singletons. Of the sample, roughly 0.01% falls within the top ten clones. This same sample was also taken into another study, of human thymus T cells.

The sequencing sample was made of thymocytes. These receptor sequences come from a girl under three years old with a congenital heart defect. Donor details come from another sample of the same person, matched by shared clones.

V usage is TRBV12-5 and J usage is TRBJ2-1; no firm D call. Germline V gene sequence: CDR1 LGHNT, CDR2 FRNRAP. This CDR3 region has 13 residues. The ends were cut back, 9 bases at V and 4 bases at J, with 13 bases in the middle. Written as DNA, the CDR3 is TGTGCTAGACACAGACGGAAGTACAATGAGCAGTTCTTC. Its protein is CARHRRKYNEQFF.

This chain links TRBV5-4 with TRBJ2-3; TRBD2 matches 7 bases. The CDR3 extends over 15 amino acids. The J segment lost 0 bases and the V segment lost 2 bases, leaving 3 bases of the junction unmatched. CDR1 SGHNT and CDR2 YYREEE come from the germline V gene (reference sequence). The CDR3 DNA is TGTGCCAGCAGCTTAGCGGGGCCTAGCACAGATACGCAGTATTTT. Translated, it gives CASSLAGPSTDTQYF.